The following is a T cell receptor (beta chain) sequence with its context. The data were obtained in a study of blood T cells in healthy people across ages. A sample-barcoded 5' primer and a J-beta primer mix were used in a second PCR of roughly 7 to 12 cycles. Using its own MiXCR run on the 5' RACE reads, TCRdb lists one record per CDR3 protein. The table records around 1,000,000 distinct CDR3 sequences, under 30% of them present only once. From germline, CDR1 is SGHRS and CDR2 YFSETQ. The ends were cut back, 1 base at V and 3 bases at J, with 10 bases in the middle. The CDR3 has 14 amino acids. In addition, the sample was reused for a study of T cells of mothers and their children.

The TCR sequence derives from a girl aged 2-10 years in good health. The chain couples TRBV5-1 to TRBJ1-1, with D tentatively TRBD1 (5 bases). Sequencing input: blood. Written as DNA, the CDR3 is TGCGCCAGCAGCTTGAAAGGGGTAGACACTGAAGCTTTCTTT. This sequence encodes CASSLKGVDTEAFF.